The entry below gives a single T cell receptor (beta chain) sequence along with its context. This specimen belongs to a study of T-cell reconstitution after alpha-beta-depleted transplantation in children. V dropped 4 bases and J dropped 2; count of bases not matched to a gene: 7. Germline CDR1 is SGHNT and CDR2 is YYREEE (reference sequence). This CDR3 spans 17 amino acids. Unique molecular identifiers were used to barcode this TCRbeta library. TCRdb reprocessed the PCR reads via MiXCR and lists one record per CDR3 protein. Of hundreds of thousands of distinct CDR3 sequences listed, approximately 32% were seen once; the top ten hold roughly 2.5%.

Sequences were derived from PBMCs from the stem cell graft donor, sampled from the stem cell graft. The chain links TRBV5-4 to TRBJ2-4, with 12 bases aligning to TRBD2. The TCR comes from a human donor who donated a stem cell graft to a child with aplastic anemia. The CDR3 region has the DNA TGTGCCAGCAGCCGAGGAGGACTAGCGGGATCCAAAAACATTCAGTACTTC. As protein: CASSRGGLAGSKNIQYF.